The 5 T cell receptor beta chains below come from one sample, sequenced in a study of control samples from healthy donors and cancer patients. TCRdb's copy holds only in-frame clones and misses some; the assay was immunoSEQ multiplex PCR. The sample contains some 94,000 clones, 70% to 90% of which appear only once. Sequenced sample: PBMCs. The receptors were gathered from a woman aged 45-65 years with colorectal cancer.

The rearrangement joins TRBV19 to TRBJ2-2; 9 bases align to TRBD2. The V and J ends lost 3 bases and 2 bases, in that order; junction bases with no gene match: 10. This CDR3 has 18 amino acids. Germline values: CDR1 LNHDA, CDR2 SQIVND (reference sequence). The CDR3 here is CASSILALAGANTGELFF. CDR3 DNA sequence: TGTGCCAGTAGTATCTTGGCCTTAGCGGGGGCTAACACCGGGGAGCTGTTTTTT.

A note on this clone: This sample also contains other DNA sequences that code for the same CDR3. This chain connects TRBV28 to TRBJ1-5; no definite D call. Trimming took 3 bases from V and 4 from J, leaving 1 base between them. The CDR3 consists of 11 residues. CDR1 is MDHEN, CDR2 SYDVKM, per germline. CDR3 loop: CASSLNQPQHF. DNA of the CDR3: TGTGCCAGCAGTTTGAATCAGCCCCAGCATTTT.

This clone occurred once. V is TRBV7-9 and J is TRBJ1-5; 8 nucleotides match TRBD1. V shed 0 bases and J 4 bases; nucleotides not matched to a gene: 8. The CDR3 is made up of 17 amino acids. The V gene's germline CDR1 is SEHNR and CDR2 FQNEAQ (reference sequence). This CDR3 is CASSLARGTGNNQPQHF. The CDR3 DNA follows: TGTGCCAGCAGCTTAGCGCGAGGGACAGGCAATAATCAGCCCCAGCATTTT.

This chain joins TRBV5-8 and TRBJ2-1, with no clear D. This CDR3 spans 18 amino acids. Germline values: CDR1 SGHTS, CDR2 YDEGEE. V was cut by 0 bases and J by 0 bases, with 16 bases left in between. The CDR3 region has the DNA TGTGCCAGCAGCTTGGTTTACGGCCCGGGCCTCTCCTACAATGAGCAGTTCTTC. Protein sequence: CASSLVYGPGLSYNEQFF.

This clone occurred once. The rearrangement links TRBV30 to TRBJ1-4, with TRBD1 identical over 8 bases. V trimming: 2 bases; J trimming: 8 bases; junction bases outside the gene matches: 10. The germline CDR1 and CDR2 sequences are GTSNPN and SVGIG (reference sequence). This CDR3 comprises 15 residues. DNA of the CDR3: TGTGCCTGGAGTTTTCAGGGGGCGAGGGAAGAAAAACTGTTTTTT. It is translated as CAWSFQGAREEKLFF.